The entry below describes one T cell receptor (beta chain). What it binds is not known. A much larger clone lies a single base off, so this may be a read error. This CDR3 region has 16 residues. Germline lookup yields CDR1 SGDLS and CDR2 YYNGEE. V was pared by 3 bases and J by 10 bases, with 8 bases of the junction left unmatched. The data were taken from a study of T cells after yellow fever vaccination. Study-level findings and limits: Of the clonotypes, a small share occurred in both CD4 and CD8 compartments. From the bulk population, abundant clonotypes could contaminate and appear within FACS-sorted repertoires.

MiXCR, applied by TCRdb to the 5' RACE reads, yields one record per CDR3 protein. The table shows 230,000 or so distinct CDR3 sequences, with 3.6% occurring only once. The chain employs TRBV9 and TRBJ1-6; 12 nucleotides align to TRBD1. The material was PBMCs, obtained 15 days after the yellow fever booster vaccination. This TCR came from a man aged 18 to 29 who received the YFV17D yellow fever vaccine. CDR3 loop: CASSGGQGANDSPLHF. CDR3 bases: TGTGCCAGCAGCGGGGGACAGGGGGCTAACGACTCACCCCTCCACTTT.